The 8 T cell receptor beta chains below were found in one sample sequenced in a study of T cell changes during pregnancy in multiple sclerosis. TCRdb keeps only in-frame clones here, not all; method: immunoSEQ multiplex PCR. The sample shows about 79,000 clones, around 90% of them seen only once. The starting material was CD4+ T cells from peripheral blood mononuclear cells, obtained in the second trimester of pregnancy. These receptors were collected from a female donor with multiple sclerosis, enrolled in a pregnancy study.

For the CDR3, the DNA is TGTGCCTCACAACAGGGGAACATTCAGTACTTC. The encoded protein is CASQQGNIQYF. The chain employs TRBV10-3 and TRBJ2-4; 7 bases match TRBD1. The CDR3 is made up of 11 amino acids. The V gene's germline CDR1 is ENHRY and CDR2 SYGVKD. Trimming took 11 bases from V and 7 from J; bases not matched to a gene: 5.

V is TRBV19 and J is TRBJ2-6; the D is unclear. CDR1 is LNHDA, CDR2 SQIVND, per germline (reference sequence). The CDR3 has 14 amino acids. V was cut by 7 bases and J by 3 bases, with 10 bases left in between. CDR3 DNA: TGTGCCAGTACCCTCGGGTTTGGGGCCAACGTCCTGACTTTC. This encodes CASTLGFGANVLTF.

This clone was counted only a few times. In DNA, the CDR3 is TGTGCCAGCAGCAAAGGGGCCGAGGGTAGCAATCAGCCCCAGCATTTT. Protein product: CASSKGAEGSNQPQHF. J is TRBJ1-5 and V is TRBV21-1. TRBV21-1 is given as a pseudogene. The CDR3 runs to 16 residues.

For the CDR3, the DNA is TGTGCCAGCAGCTTATCCGACAGAAAGGGCAATCAGCCCCAGCATTTT. It encodes CASSLSDRKGNQPQHF. The chain joins TRBV7-9 to TRBJ1-5; weak D call: TRBD1 (5 bases). The CDR3 loop spans 16 amino acids. Germline values: CDR1 SEHNR, CDR2 FQNEAQ (reference sequence). V shed 2 bases and J shed 2 bases, with 13 bases lying between them. The full variable domain, rest sourced from reference TRBV7-9 and TRBJ1-5, is DTGVSQNPRHKITKRGQNVTFRCDPISEHNRLYWYRQTLGQGPEFLTYFQNEAQLEKSRLLSDRFSAERPKGSFSTLEIQRTEQGDSAMYLCASSLSDRKGNQPQHFGDGTRLSIL.

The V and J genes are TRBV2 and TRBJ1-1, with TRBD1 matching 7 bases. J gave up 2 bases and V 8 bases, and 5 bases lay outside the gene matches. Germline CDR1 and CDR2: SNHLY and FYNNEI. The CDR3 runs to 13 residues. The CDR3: CASGRGVNTEAFF. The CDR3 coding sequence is TGTGCCAGCGGCAGGGGGGTAAACACTGAAGCTTTCTTT.

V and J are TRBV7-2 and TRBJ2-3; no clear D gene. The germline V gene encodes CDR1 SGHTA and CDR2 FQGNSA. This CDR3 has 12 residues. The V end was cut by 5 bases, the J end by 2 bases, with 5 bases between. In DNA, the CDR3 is TGTGCCAGCAGCCCAGACACAGATACGCAGTATTTT. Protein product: CASSPDTDTQYF.

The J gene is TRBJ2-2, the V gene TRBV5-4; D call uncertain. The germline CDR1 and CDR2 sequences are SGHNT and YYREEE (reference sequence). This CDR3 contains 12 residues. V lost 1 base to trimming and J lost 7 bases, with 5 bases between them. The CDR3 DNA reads TGTGCCAGCAGCTTGTCCGTCGGGGAGCTGTTTTTT. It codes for CASSLSVGELFF.

CDR3 in DNA: TGTGCCAGCAGCCAAGGCCGGTACACTGAAGCTTTCTTT. Protein sequence: CASSQGRYTEAFF. The chain carries TRBV14 and TRBJ1-1; no definite D call. Trimming removed 1 base at V and 3 bases at J, with 6 bases between. CDR1 SGHDN and CDR2 FVKESK come from the germline V gene. The CDR3 loop spans 13 amino acids.